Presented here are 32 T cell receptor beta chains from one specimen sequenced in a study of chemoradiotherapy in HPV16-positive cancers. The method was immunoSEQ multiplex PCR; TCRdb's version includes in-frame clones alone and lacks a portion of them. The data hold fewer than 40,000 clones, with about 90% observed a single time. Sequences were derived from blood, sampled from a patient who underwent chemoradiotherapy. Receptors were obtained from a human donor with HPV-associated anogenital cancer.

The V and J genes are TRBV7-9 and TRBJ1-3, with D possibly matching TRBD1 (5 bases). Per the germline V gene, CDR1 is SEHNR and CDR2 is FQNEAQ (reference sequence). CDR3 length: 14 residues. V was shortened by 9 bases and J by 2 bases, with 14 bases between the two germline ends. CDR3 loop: CASDLGDPGNTIYF. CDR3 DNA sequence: TGTGCCAGTGATTTAGGGGATCCTGGAAACACCATATATTTT.

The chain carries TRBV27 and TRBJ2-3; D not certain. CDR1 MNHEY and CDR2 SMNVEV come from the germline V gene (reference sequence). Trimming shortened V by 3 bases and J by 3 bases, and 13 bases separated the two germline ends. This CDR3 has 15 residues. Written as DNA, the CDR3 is TGTGCCAGCAGTTTTGTGGCGGCAGAGACAGATACGCAGTATTTT. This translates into CASSFVAAETDTQYF.

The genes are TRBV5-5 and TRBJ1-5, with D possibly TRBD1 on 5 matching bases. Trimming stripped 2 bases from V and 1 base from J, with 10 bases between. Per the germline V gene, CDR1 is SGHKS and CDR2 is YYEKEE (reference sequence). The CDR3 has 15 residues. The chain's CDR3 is CASSLEGRSNQPQHF. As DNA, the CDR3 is TGTGCCAGCAGCTTAGAGGGGAGGAGCAATCAGCCCCAGCATTTT.

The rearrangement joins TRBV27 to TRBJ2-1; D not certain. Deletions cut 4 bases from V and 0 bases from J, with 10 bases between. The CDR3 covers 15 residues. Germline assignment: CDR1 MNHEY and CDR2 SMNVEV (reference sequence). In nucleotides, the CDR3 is TGTGCCAGCAGTTGGGTATTTGGCTCCTACAATGAGCAGTTCTTC. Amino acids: CASSWVFGSYNEQFF.

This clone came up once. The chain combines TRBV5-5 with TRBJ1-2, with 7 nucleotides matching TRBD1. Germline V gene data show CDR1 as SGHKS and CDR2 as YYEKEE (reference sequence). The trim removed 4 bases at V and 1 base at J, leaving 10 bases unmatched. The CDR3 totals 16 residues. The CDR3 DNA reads TGTGCCAGCAGCCCGCTTTTCCGGGACAGTAACTATGGCTACACCTTC. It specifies CASSPLFRDSNYGYTF.

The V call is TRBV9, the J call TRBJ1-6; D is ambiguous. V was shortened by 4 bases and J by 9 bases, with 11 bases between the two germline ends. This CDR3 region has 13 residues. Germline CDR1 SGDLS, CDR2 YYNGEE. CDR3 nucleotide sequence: TGTGCCAGCAGCCGATCCACCCCTTCACCCCTCCACTTT. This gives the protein CASSRSTPSPLHF.

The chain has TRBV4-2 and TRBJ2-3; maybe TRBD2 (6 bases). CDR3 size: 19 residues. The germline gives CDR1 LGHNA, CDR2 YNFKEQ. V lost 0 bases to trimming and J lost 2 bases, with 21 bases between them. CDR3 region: CASSQDIGLREGSTDTQYF. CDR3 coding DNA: TGTGCCAGCAGCCAAGATATTGGGCTGCGGGAAGGGTCCACAGATACGCAGTATTTT.

The CDR3: CASSPRASANTEAFF. The CDR3 DNA reads as TGTGCCAGCTCACCAAGGGCGTCAGCGAACACTGAAGCTTTCTTT. This chain connects TRBV18 to TRBJ1-1; D remains unclear. The CDR3 totals 15 residues. V lost 2 bases to trimming and J lost 1 base, with 11 bases between them. Germline V gene sequence: CDR1 KGHSH, CDR2 LQKENI. Supplemented by reference TRBV18 and TRBJ1-1, the full variable domain reads NAGVMQNPRHLVRRRGQEARLRCSPMKGHSHVYWYRQLPEEGLKFMVYLQKENIIDESGMPKERFSAEFPKEGPSILRIQQVVRGDSAAYFCASSPRASANTEAFFGQGTRLTVV.

The CDR3 is CATSRDPSGANVLTF. The CDR3 nucleotides read TGTGCCACCAGCAGAGATCCTTCTGGGGCCAACGTCCTGACTTTC. The chain couples TRBV15 to TRBJ2-6; unclear D gene. Looked up from germline, CDR1 is LNHNV and CDR2 is YYDKDF (reference sequence). This CDR3 contains 15 residues. V was pared by 0 bases and J by 1 base, with 4 bases between.

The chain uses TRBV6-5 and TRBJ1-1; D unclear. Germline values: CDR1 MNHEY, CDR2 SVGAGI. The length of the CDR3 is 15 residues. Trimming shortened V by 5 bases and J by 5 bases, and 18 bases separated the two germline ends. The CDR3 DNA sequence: TGTGCCAGCAGTGTCGATCGAAGGAAGGGTACTGAAGCTTTCTTT. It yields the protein CASSVDRRKGTEAFF.

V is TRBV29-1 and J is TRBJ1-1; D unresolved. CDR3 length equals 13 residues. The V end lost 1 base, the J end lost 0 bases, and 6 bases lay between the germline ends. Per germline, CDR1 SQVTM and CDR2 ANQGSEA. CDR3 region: CSVEGTVNTEAFF. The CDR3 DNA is TGCAGCGTTGAAGGCACAGTGAACACTGAAGCTTTCTTT.

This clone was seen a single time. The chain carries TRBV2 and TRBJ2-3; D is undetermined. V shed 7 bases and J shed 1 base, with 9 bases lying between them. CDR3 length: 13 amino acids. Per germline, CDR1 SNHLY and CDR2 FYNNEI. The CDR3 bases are TGTGCCAGCAACCGAGAGCGCACAGATACGCAGTATTTT. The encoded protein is CASNRERTDTQYF.

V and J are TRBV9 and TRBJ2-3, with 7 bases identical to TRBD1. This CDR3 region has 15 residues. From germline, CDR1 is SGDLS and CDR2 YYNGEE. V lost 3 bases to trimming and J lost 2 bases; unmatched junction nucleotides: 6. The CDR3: CASSARTGDTDTQYF. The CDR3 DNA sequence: TGTGCCAGCAGCGCACGTACAGGGGACACAGATACGCAGTATTTT. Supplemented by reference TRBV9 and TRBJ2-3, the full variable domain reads DSGVTQTPKHLITATGQRVTLRCSPRSGDLSVYWYQQSLDQGLQFLIQYYNGEERAKGNILERFSAQQFPDLHSELNLSSLELGDSALYFCASSARTGDTDTQYFGPGTRLTVL.

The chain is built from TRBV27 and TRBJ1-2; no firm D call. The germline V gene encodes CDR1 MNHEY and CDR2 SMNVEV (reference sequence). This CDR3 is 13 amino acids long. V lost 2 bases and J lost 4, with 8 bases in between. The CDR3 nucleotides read TGTGCCAGCAGTTTAACCCGAGGCTATGGCTACACCTTC. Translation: CASSLTRGYGYTF.

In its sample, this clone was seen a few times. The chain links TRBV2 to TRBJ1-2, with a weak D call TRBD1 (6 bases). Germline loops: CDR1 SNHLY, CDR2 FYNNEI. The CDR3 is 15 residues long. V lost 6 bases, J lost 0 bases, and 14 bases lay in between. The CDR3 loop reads CASRQGPRTNYGYTF. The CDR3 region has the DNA TGTGCCAGCAGGCAGGGGCCCAGGACTAACTATGGCTACACCTTC. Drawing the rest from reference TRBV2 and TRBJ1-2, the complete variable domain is EPEVTQTPSHQVTQMGQEVILRCVPISNHLYFYWYRQILGQKVEFLVSFYNNEISEKSEIFDDQFSVERPDGSNFTLKIRSTKLEDSAMYFCASRQGPRTNYGYTFGSGTRLTVV.

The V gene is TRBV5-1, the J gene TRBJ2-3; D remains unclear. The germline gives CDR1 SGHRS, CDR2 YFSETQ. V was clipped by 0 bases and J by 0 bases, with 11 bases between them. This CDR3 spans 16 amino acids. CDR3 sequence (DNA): TGCGCCAGCAGCTTGGCCTGGGCCCGTAGCACAGATACGCAGTATTTT. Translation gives CASSLAWARSTDTQYF.

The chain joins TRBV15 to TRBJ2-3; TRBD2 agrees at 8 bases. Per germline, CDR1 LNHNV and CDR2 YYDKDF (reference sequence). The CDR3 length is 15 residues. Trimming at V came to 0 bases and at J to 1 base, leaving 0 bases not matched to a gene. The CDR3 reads CATSRERGGTDTQYF. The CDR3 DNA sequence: TGTGCCACCAGCAGAGAGCGGGGGGGCACAGATACGCAGTATTTT.

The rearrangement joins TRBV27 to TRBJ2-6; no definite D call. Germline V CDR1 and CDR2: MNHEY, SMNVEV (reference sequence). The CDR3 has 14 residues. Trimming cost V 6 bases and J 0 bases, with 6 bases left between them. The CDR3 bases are TGTGCCAGCAGCTCAAGCTCTGGGGCCAACGTCCTGACTTTC. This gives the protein CASSSSSGANVLTF.

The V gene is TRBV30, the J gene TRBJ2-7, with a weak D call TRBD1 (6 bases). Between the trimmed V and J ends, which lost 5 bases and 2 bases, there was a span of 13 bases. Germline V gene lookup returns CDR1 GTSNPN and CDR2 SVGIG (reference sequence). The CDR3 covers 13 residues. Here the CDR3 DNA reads TGTGCCTGGGACAGGCCTCTCACCTACGAGCAGTACTTC. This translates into CAWDRPLTYEQYF.

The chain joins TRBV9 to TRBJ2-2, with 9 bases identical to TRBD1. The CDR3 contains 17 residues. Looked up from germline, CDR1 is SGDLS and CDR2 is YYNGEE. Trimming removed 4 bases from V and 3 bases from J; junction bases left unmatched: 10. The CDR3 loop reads CASSPPIRTGDTGELFF. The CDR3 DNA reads TGTGCCAGCAGCCCCCCCATCCGGACAGGGGACACCGGGGAGCTGTTTTTT.

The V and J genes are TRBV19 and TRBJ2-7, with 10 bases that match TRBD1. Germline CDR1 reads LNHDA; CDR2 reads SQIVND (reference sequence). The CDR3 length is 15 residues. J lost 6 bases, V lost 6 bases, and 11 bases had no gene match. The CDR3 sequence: CASSPERDRGPEQYF. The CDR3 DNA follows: TGTGCCAGTAGCCCAGAGAGGGACAGGGGTCCCGAGCAGTACTTC. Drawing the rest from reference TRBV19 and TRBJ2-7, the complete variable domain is DGGITQSPKYLFRKEGQNVTLSCEQNLNHDAMYWYRQDPGQGLRLIYYSQIVNDFQKGDIAEGYSVSREKKESFPLTVTSAQKNPTAFYLCASSPERDRGPEQYFGPGTRLTVT.

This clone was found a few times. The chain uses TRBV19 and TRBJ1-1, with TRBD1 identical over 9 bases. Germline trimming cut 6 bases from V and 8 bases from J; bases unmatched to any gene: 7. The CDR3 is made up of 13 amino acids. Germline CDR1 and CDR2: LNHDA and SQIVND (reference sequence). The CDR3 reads CASRRDREAEAFF. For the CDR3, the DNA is TGTGCCAGTAGGAGGGACAGGGAGGCCGAAGCTTTCTTT.

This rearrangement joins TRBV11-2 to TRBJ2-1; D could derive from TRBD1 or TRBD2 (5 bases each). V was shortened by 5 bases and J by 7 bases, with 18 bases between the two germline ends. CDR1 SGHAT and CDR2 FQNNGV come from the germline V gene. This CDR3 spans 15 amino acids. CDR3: CASSLRGHGENEQFF. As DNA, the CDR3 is TGTGCCAGCAGCCTCCGGGGCCACGGAGAGAATGAGCAGTTCTTC.

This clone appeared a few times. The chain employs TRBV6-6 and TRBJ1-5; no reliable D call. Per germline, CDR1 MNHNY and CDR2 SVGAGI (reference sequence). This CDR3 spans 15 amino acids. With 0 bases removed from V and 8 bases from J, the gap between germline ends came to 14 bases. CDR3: CASSYSRQPSEPQHF. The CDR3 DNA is TGTGCCAGCAGTTACTCTCGTCAGCCTAGCGAGCCCCAGCATTTT.

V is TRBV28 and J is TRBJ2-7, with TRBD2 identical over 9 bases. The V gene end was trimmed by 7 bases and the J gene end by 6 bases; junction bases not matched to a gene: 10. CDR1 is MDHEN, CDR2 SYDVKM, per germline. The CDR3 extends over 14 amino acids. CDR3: CASNRGGGWREQYF. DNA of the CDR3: TGTGCCAGCAACCGCGGGGGGGGATGGCGCGAGCAGTACTTC.

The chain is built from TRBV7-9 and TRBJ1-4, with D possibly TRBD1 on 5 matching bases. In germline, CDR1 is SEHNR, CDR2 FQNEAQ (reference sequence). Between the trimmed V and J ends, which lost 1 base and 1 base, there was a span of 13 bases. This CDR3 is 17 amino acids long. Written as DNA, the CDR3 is TGTGCCAGCAGCTTAGGTGAACAGGTCCTAACTAATGAAAAACTGTTTTTT. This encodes CASSLGEQVLTNEKLFF.

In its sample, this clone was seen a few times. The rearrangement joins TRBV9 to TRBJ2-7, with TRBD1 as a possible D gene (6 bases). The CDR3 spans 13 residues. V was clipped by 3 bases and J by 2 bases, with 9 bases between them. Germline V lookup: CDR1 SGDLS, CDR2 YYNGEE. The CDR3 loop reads CASSGDKPYEQYF. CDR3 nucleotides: TGTGCCAGCAGCGGGGACAAGCCCTACGAGCAGTACTTC. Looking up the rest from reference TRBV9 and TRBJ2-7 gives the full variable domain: DSGVTQTPKHLITATGQRVTLRCSPRSGDLSVYWYQQSLDQGLQFLIQYYNGEERAKGNILERFSAQQFPDLHSELNLSSLELGDSALYFCASSGDKPYEQYFGPGTRLTVT.

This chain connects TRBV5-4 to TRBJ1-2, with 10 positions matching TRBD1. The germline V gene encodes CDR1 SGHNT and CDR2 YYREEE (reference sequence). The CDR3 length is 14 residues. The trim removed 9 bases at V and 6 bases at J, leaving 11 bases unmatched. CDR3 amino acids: CANSAGGTGDGYTF. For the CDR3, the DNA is TGTGCCAACTCGGCGGGTGGGACAGGGGATGGCTACACCTTC.

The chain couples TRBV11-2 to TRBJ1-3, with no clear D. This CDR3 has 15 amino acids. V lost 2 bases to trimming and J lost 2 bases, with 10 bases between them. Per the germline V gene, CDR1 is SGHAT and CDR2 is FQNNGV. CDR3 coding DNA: TGTGCCAGCAGCTTAAATTGGGGTCCTGGAAACACCATATATTTT. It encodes CASSLNWGPGNTIYF.

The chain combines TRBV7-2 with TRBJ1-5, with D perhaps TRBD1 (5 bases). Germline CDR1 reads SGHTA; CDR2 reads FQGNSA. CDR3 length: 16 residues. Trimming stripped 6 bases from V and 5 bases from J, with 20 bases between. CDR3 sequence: CASSLLEGVGDQPQHF. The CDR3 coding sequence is TGTGCCAGCAGTCTACTGGAAGGGGTGGGGGATCAGCCCCAGCATTTT.

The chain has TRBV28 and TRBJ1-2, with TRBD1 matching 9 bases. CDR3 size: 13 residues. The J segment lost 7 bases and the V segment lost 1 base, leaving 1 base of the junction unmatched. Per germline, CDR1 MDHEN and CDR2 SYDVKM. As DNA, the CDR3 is TGTGCCAGCAGTTTATCGGACAGGGGTGGCTACACCTTC. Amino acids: CASSLSDRGGYTF.

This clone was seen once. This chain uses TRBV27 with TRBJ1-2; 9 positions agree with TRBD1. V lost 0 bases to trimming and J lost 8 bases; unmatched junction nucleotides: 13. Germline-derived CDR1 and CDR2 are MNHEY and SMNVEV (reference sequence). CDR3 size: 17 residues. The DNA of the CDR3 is TGTGCCAGCAGTTTATCGCGGCAAACGGGACAGGGAAAAGGCTACACCTTC. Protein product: CASSLSRQTGQGKGYTF.